The T cell receptor beta chain under discussion was sequenced for a study of T cells in Graves' hyperthyroidism and ophthalmopathy. TCR beta CDR3 regions were amplified from RNA transcripts. The HTBI primer set was used in a first-round RT-PCR of the TCR CDR3. TCRdb used MiXCR to reprocess the multiplex PCR reads, holding one entry per CDR3 protein. The table records some 350,000 distinct CDR3 sequences, roughly 25% of them present only once. On this clonotype: Its matching antigen is unknown. Just one base apart from a much larger clone, this may be a read error.

Whole-study findings and limits: Among thyroid clonotypes expanded above 0.001, most also appeared in blood. A model of 13 V-J pairs discriminated ophthalmopathy from stable hyperthyroidism.

The CDR3 is 16 residues long. Germline assignment: CDR1 MDHEN and CDR2 SYDVKM. Used for diagnoses were clinical symptoms, serum thyroxine and TRAb, thyroid ultrasound and orbital computed tomography. J is TRBJ2-3 and V is TRBV28, with 8 positions matching TRBD1. The J call is in doubt because the DNA end fits TRBJ1-5 better. Sequences were obtained from blood. This sequence originates from a man aged 50-59 years with Graves' hyperthyroidism. CDR3 sequence: CASSLYIGQGGDTQHF. The CDR3 DNA is TGTGCCAGCAGTTTATATATAGGACAGGGAGGGGATACGCAGCATTTT.